This note documents a single TCR beta chain sequence. The antigen is not known. These data are taken from a study of human versus mouse CDR3 diversity and MHC coevolution. Study results and limitations: Compared with mice, human CDR3s carried more deletions and insertions on average. In humans, T-cell selection involved roughly six MHC II alleles.

Profiled with immunoSEQ multiplex PCR; TCRdb holds only in-frame clones, not every one. The table has around 74,000 clones, 85% to 95% seen once. CDR3 length: 15 residues. Germline V gene lookup returns CDR1 SEHNR and CDR2 FQNEAQ (reference sequence). The V segment lost 3 bases and the J segment 7 bases; nucleotides outside the gene matches: 8. Sequencing was performed on naive CD4+ T cells from blood. The subset is: CD45RO-negative CD62L-positive naive CD4 T cells. The receptor was derived from a person aged 30-69 years in good health. This sequence joins TRBV7-9 and TRBJ2-2; 7 nucleotides match TRBD2. The CDR3 region is CASSFARGRSGELFF. The CDR3 nucleotides are TGTGCCAGCAGCTTTGCACGCGGGAGAAGCGGGGAGCTGTTTTTT.